The count of the clone carrying this TCR beta chain is one. The antigen is unknown. CDR1 and CDR2 (germline): SGHNT, YYREEE (reference sequence). V was cut by 4 bases and J by 6 bases, with 10 bases left in between. The CDR3 covers 13 residues. These data belong to a study of T cell responses to AZD1222 COVID-19 vaccine. Study-wide points: Clonal diversity was possibly underestimated, and the donors were mostly white British, with more females.

Sequencing was performed with immunoSEQ multiplex PCR; in TCRdb, only in-frame clones are kept and a portion is missing. This repertoire shows 25,000 to 35,000 clones, approximately 91% found once; its top ten account for 1% to 1.5%. The V call is TRBV5-4, the J call TRBJ2-2; D is undetermined. Sequencing used peripheral blood, obtained on day 0 of AZD1222 vaccination. This clonotype originated in an adult in good health. CDR3 in DNA: TGTGCCAGCAGCCGTGACCGAGCCGGGGAGCTGTTTTTT. As protein: CASSRDRAGELFF.